Listed here are 21 T cell receptor beta chains from one sample, sequenced in a study of chemoradiotherapy in HPV16-positive cancers. Assay used: immunoSEQ multiplex PCR; TCRdb lists only in-frame clones, some missing. Found here are about 7,500 clones, about 70% of them singletons; the top ten hold 5.1%. Sample: tumor tissue, taken from a patient who underwent chemoradiotherapy. The receptors come from a human donor with HPV-associated anogenital cancer.

The genes are TRBV5-5 and TRBJ1-3; D is unclear. Trimming cost V 0 bases and J 4 bases, with 2 bases left between them. The CDR3 totals 12 residues. Germline V lookup: CDR1 SGHKS, CDR2 YYEKEE (reference sequence). CDR3 residues: CASSLEGNTIYF. The CDR3 DNA is TGTGCCAGCAGCTTGGAGGGAAACACCATATATTTT.

The chain carries TRBV2 and TRBJ2-1; D assignment may be TRBD1 or TRBD2 (6 bases each). The CDR3 contains 16 residues. Germline V gene sequence: CDR1 SNHLY, CDR2 FYNNEI. V was trimmed by 4 bases and J by 0 bases, leaving 13 bases between them. The CDR3 nucleotides are TGTGCCAGCAGTGGTAGGGGGGAAAGCTCCTACAATGAGCAGTTCTTC. It codes for CASSGRGESSYNEQFF.

This clone was recorded a few times. The rearrangement joins TRBV5-4 to TRBJ1-2; tentative D call: TRBD1 (5 bases). The germline V gene encodes CDR1 SGHNT and CDR2 YYREEE (reference sequence). The CDR3 has 13 amino acids. The V end was cut by 2 bases, the J end by 7 bases, with 12 bases between. DNA of the CDR3: TGTGCCAGCAGCTTAGGGTTTCAGGGTGGCTACACCTTC. Its translation is CASSLGFQGGYTF. Full variable domain (outside the CDR3, taken from reference TRBV5-4 and TRBJ1-2): ETGVTQSPTHLIKTRGQQVTLRCSSQSGHNTVSWYQQALGQGPQFIFQYYREEENGRGNFPPRFSGLQFPNYSSELNVNALELDDSALYLCASSLGFQGGYTFGSGTRLTVV.

The CDR3 region is CASGDRGNTEAFF. CDR3 nucleotides: TGTGCCAGCGGGGACAGGGGGAACACTGAAGCTTTCTTT. V usage is TRBV19 and J usage is TRBJ1-1; 10 positions agree with TRBD1. Germline values: CDR1 LNHDA, CDR2 SQIVND (reference sequence). CDR3 length equals 13 residues. V lost 9 bases and J lost 1; bases outside the gene matches: 2.

The gene calls are TRBV29-1 and TRBJ1-2, with D unclear. The CDR3 has 13 residues. Trimming stripped 6 bases from V and 4 bases from J, with 15 bases between. Germline V gives CDR1 SQVTM, CDR2 ANQGSEA. This CDR3 reads CSVPRPGSYGYTF. The CDR3 DNA sequence: TGCAGCGTCCCCCGGCCGGGTTCCTATGGCTACACCTTC.

The chain employs TRBV19 and TRBJ1-5; 9 bases match TRBD1. Germline values: CDR1 LNHDA, CDR2 SQIVND (reference sequence). V shed 4 bases, J shed 1 base, and the junction held 8 bases outside the gene matches. CDR3 size: 17 residues. The CDR3 bases are TGTGCCAGTAGTACCTGGGGAGGACAGGGGAGCAATCAGCCCCAGCATTTT. Translated, it gives CASSTWGGQGSNQPQHF.

The chain is built from TRBV19 and TRBJ1-1; D uncertain. The CDR3 covers 14 residues. Germline loops: CDR1 LNHDA, CDR2 SQIVND (reference sequence). V dropped 4 bases and J dropped 0 bases, with 9 bases sitting between them. DNA of the CDR3: TGTGCCAGTAGTACGACCGTGATGAACACTGAAGCTTTCTTT. This codes for CASSTTVMNTEAFF.

The chain recombines TRBV10-3 with TRBJ2-1; D not certain. The CDR3 has 15 amino acids. Germline-derived CDR1 and CDR2 are ENHRY and SYGVKD. V lost 11 bases and J 4 bases, leaving 21 bases between the germline ends. The CDR3 DNA follows: TGTGCCTCCTGGTCCGAGACATCCTTTTACAATGAGCAGTTCTTC. It is translated as CASWSETSFYNEQFF.

The chain is built from TRBV2 and TRBJ2-5, with 14 bases fitting TRBD2. Germline CDR1 SNHLY, CDR2 FYNNEI. The V segment lost 6 bases and the J segment 4 bases; nucleotides outside the gene matches: 7. This CDR3 is 16 amino acids long. CDR3 sequence reads: CASRPGLAGGLETQYF. In DNA form, the CDR3 reads TGTGCCAGCAGACCTGGACTAGCGGGGGGTCTAGAGACCCAGTACTTC.

The rearrangement uses TRBV11-1 and TRBJ2-7; 13 bases agree with TRBD2. Per germline, CDR1 SGHAT and CDR2 FQDESV (reference sequence). The CDR3 length is 15 residues. J was trimmed by 6 bases and V by 3 bases; bases with no gene match: 5. CDR3 sequence reads: CASSFSTSGRAEQYF. CDR3 DNA sequence: TGTGCCAGCAGCTTCTCCACTAGCGGGAGGGCCGAGCAGTACTTC.

The V call is TRBV7-2, the J call TRBJ2-2; the match to TRBD2 covers 9 bases. J lost 4 bases, V lost 1 base, and 4 bases had no gene match. The CDR3 is 16 amino acids. Germline V gives CDR1 SGHTA, CDR2 FQGNSA. The CDR3 sequence is CASSLEAGGPTGELFF. The CDR3 DNA reads as TGTGCCAGCAGCTTAGAAGCGGGGGGACCCACCGGGGAGCTGTTTTTT.

V is TRBV19 and J is TRBJ2-1; possibly TRBD1 for D (6 bases). Trimming stripped 8 bases from V and 9 bases from J, with 17 bases between. This CDR3 contains 13 residues. From germline, CDR1 is LNHDA and CDR2 SQIVND (reference sequence). CDR3 sequence reads: CASGGHLQGEQFF. The CDR3, as DNA: TGTGCCAGTGGGGGCCACCTACAAGGTGAGCAGTTCTTC.

The chain couples TRBV19 to TRBJ2-7; D is perhaps TRBD1 (5 bases). The CDR3 runs to 15 residues. V lost 1 base and J 2 bases, leaving 12 bases between the germline ends. Germline V lookup: CDR1 LNHDA, CDR2 SQIVND (reference sequence). This CDR3 reads CASSIGAGRTYEQYF. CDR3 sequence (DNA): TGTGCCAGTAGTATAGGGGCAGGGCGCACCTACGAGCAGTACTTC.

The table lists this clone with a few counts. The chain carries TRBV27 and TRBJ2-7; unclear D gene. CDR1 is MNHEY, CDR2 SMNVEV, per germline (reference sequence). The V gene lost 8 bases and the J gene lost 3 bases, with 11 bases spanning the gap. The CDR3 has 12 amino acids. CDR3 sequence (DNA): TGTGCCAGCCCCGATAGGGTCTACGAGCAGTACTTC. Residues: CASPDRVYEQYF.

The J gene is TRBJ1-1, the V gene TRBV7-9; D remains unclear. The CDR3 loop spans 15 amino acids. Germline V gene sequence: CDR1 SEHNR, CDR2 FQNEAQ (reference sequence). Trimming took off 3 bases at V and 8 bases at J, with 19 bases between the two ends. CDR3 sequence (DNA): TGTGCCAGCAGCTTCTTGGGCCCCGAGCGCGCCGAAGCTTTCTTT. Protein: CASSFLGPERAEAFF.

V usage is TRBV11-2 and J usage is TRBJ2-5; D remains ambiguous. Germline-derived CDR1 and CDR2 are SGHAT and FQNNGV. V lost 8 bases and J 0 bases, leaving 7 bases between the germline ends. The CDR3 totals 12 residues. CDR3 amino acids: CASQQYQETQYF. The DNA for the CDR3 is TGTGCCAGCCAGCAGTACCAAGAGACCCAGTACTTC.

The CDR3 protein is CASSGQGNNYGYTF. CDR3 DNA sequence: TGTGCCAGCAGTGGACAGGGGAACAACTATGGCTACACCTTC. This chain connects TRBV2 to TRBJ1-2, with 8 bases aligning to TRBD1. Germline V lookup: CDR1 SNHLY, CDR2 FYNNEI. This CDR3 comprises 14 residues. The trim removed 4 bases at V and 2 bases at J, leaving 3 bases unmatched. The whole variable domain, filled in from reference TRBV2 and TRBJ1-2, reads EPEVTQTPSHQVTQMGQEVILRCVPISNHLYFYWYRQILGQKVEFLVSFYNNEISEKSEIFDDQFSVERPDGSNFTLKIRSTKLEDSAMYFCASSGQGNNYGYTFGSGTRLTVV.

This clone was observed a handful of times. The rearrangement uses TRBV4-1 and TRBJ1-1, with 9 bases aligning to TRBD1. V gave up 2 bases and J gave up 4 bases; unmatched junction bases: 5. CDR3 length: 15 residues. Germline lookup yields CDR1 MGHRA and CDR2 YSYEKL. Here the CDR3 DNA reads TGCGCCAGCAGCCAAACCCCGACAGGGGGCACTGAAGCTTTCTTT. It specifies CASSQTPTGGTEAFF.

The chain employs TRBV7-2 and TRBJ2-6, with a possible D match to TRBD1 (5 bases). The CDR3 loop spans 17 amino acids. V shed 4 bases and J shed 2 bases, with 15 bases lying between them. CDR1 and CDR2 from the germline V gene are SGHTA and FQGNSA. CDR3 DNA sequence: TGTGCCAGCAGCTACAACATGCAGGGAACTGGGGCCAACGTCCTGACTTTC. Its protein product is CASSYNMQGTGANVLTF. The full variable domain, with the rest looked up from reference TRBV7-2 and TRBJ2-6, is GAGVSQSPSNKVTEKGKDVELRCDPISGHTALYWYRQSLGQGLEFLIYFQGNSAPDKSGLPSDRFSAERTGGSVSTLTIQRTQQEDSAVYLCASSYNMQGTGANVLTFGAGSRLTVL.

This clone showed up just a few times. This chain joins TRBV6-6 and TRBJ2-1; 7 nucleotides line up with TRBD1. Germline loops: CDR1 MNHNY, CDR2 SVGAGI (reference sequence). The J segment lost 16 bases and the V segment lost 5 bases, leaving 14 bases of the junction unmatched. This CDR3 contains 13 residues. CDR3 sequence: CASSHGQDDAYFF. In DNA, the CDR3 is TGTGCCAGCAGTCATGGACAGGATGATGCGTATTTCTTC.

The CDR3 coding sequence is TGTGCCAGCAGTTTTCGGAGAAACACTGAAGCTTTCTTT. Encoded protein: CASSFRRNTEAFF. V usage is TRBV27 and J usage is TRBJ1-1; D remains unclear. Trimming cost V 3 bases and J 2 bases, with 7 bases left between them. The V gene's germline CDR1 is MNHEY and CDR2 SMNVEV (reference sequence). There are 13 residues in the CDR3.